This entry is about one T cell receptor beta chain. Its antigen is unidentified. Primers for the PCR totalled 60 Vbeta and 13 Jbeta. This table comes from immunoSEQ multiplex PCR, and its TCRdb copy is limited to in-frame clones, with some not included. Of 150,000 to 180,000 clones in the sample, about 74% were seen once. The source of the sample is a study of cytomegalovirus exposure and HLA in healthy donors. Study summary: Genetic ancestry analysis placed under 90% of the roughly 400 donors that were genotyped in the Caucasian-associated cluster. Overall study findings and caveats: Follow-up analysis later connected one missense variant in DCLRE1C with trimming of TCR beta V- and J-genes.

The J segment lost 6 bases and the V segment lost 7 bases, leaving 3 bases of the junction unmatched. The CDR3 loop spans 11 amino acids. The germline V gene encodes CDR1 SGHRS and CDR2 YFSETQ. The sample consisted of PBMCs. This TCR derives from a woman aged 40 to 55 in good health and CMV-seronegative. V is TRBV5-1 and J is TRBJ1-2; 7 positions agree with TRBD1. CDR3 in DNA: TGCGCCAGCGTGGACAGGCATGGCTACACCTTC. It specifies CASVDRHGYTF.